Listed below are T cell receptor beta chains from one sample, sequenced in a study of CD8+CD57+ T cells in acquired aplastic anemia. TCRdb processed the reads anew with MiXCR; each CDR3 protein has one entry. The profile shows 400,000 to 500,000 distinct CDR3 sequences, just under 70% of them singletons. The sequenced sample was sorted CD4+, CD8+, or CD8+CD57+ T cells (not recorded which) from PBMCs. These receptors originate from a human donor in good health, serving as a control. Each CDR3 is given with its conserved first and last residue. D genes are given only for firm matches. Clone size is not always given. Where it is, it says once, few, many or a class for expanded clones.

D gene: .; clone size: many; V gene: TRBV7-9; J gene: TRBJ2-7; CDR3 protein: CASSLSVRNYEQYF; CDR3 DNA: TGTGCCAGCAGCTTAAGTGTCAGGAACTACGAGCAGTACTTC
D gene: .; clone size: many; V gene: TRBV15; J gene: TRBJ2-7; CDR3 protein: CATSRARIPPRYEQYF; CDR3 DNA: TGTGCCACCAGCAGAGCCCGAATCCCCCCTCGCTACGAGCAGTACTTC
D gene: .; clone size: .; V gene: TRBV7-3; J gene: TRBJ1-6; CDR3 protein: CASSQDYGGGLNSPLHF; CDR3 DNA: TGCGCCAGCAGCCAAGATTATGGTGGGGGGCTTAATTCACCCCTCCACTTT
D gene: .; clone size: .; V gene: TRBV25-1; J gene: TRBJ1-1; CDR3 protein: CASSEIAQHLDTEAFF; CDR3 DNA: TGTGCCAGCAGTGAGATCGCACAGCATTTAGACACTGAAGCTTTCTTT
D gene: .; clone size: .; V gene: TRBV19; J gene: TRBJ2-7; CDR3 protein: CASSLRQVDEQYF; CDR3 DNA: TGTGCCAGCAGCCTGCGACAGGTCGACGAGCAGTACTTC
D gene: .; clone size: .; V gene: TRBV5-6; J gene: TRBJ1-2; CDR3 protein: CASRFKGGYTF; CDR3 DNA: TGTGCCAGCAGATTCAAGGGGGGCTACACCTTC
D gene: TRBD1; clone size: .; V gene: TRBV7-8; J gene: TRBJ2-7; CDR3 protein: CASSLAGQGYYQHF; CDR3 DNA: TGTGCCAGCAGCTTAGCGGGACAGGGCTACTACCAGCACTTC
D gene: .; clone size: .; V gene: TRBV4-2; J gene: TRBJ2-6; CDR3 protein: CASSQDPGGANVLTF; CDR3 DNA: TGTGCCAGCAGCCAAGATCCTGGGGGGGCCAACGTCCTGACTTTC
D gene: .; clone size: .; V gene: TRBV7-9; J gene: TRBJ2-5; CDR3 protein: CASSPVRPAFGGRQYF; CDR3 DNA: TGTGCCAGCAGCCCCGTCCGTCCAGCCTTTGGGGGCCGCCAGTACTTC
D gene: .; clone size: many; V gene: TRBV7-2; J gene: TRBJ1-1; CDR3 protein: CASSLARVTEAFF; CDR3 DNA: TGTGCCAGCAGCTTAGCCAGGGTTACTGAAGCTTTCTTT
D gene: .; clone size: .; V gene: TRBV10-3; J gene: TRBJ2-5; CDR3 protein: CAISDRLPLQENQYF; CDR3 DNA: TGTGCCATCAGCGACCGCCTCCCGTTACAAGAGAACCAGTACTTC
D gene: .; clone size: once; V gene: TRBV7-9; J gene: TRBJ1-2; CDR3 protein: CASSFRQARATMAF; CDR3 DNA: TGTGCCAGCAGCTTTAGACAGGCCAGGGCAACTATGGCTTTC
D gene: .; clone size: .; V gene: TRBV7-6; J gene: TRBJ2-3; CDR3 protein: CASTAGGAGETQYF; CDR3 DNA: TGTGCCAGCACCGCAGGAGGGGCCGGGGAGACGCAGTATTTT
D gene: .; clone size: few; V gene: TRBV10-2; J gene: TRBJ2-7; CDR3 protein: CASRIAAVQDEQYF; CDR3 DNA: TGCGCCAGCAGAATAGCGGCGGTACAAGACGAGCAGTACTTC
D gene: TRBD1; clone size: .; V gene: TRBV12-3/TRBV12-4; J gene: TRBJ1-5; CDR3 protein: CASSPDRAFNQPQHF; CDR3 DNA: TGTGCCAGCAGTCCGGACAGGGCCTTCAATCAGCCCCAGCATTTT
D gene: TRBD1; clone size: .; V gene: TRBV9; J gene: TRBJ2-3; CDR3 protein: CASSVGTGGPTDTQYF; CDR3 DNA: TGTGCCAGCAGCGTAGGGACAGGGGGCCCCACAGATACGCAGTATTTT
D gene: .; clone size: many; V gene: TRBV2; J gene: TRBJ1-6; CDR3 protein: CASSEAGIRVTGTSRSSYNSPLHF; CDR3 DNA: TGTGCCAGCAGTGAAGCCGGCATCCGAGTTACCGGGACATCGAGGAGCTCCTATAATTCACCCCTCCACTTT
D gene: TRBD2; clone size: .; V gene: TRBV6-4; J gene: TRBJ2-1; CDR3 protein: CASSERGGADEQFF; CDR3 DNA: TGTGCCAGCAGTGAGCGCGGGGGGGCTGATGAGCAGTTCTTC
D gene: TRBD1; clone size: .; V gene: TRBV9; J gene: TRBJ1-5; CDR3 protein: CAGTGTANQPQHF; CDR3 DNA: TGTGCCGGCACCGGGACAGCTAATCAGCCCCAGCATTTT
D gene: .; clone size: .; V gene: TRBV7-7; J gene: TRBJ2-6; CDR3 protein: CASSLVGVGTDTQF; CDR3 DNA: .
D gene: .; clone size: .; V gene: TRBV4-2; J gene: TRBJ1-2; CDR3 protein: CASSQGHDQGYGYTF; CDR3 DNA: TGTGCCAGCAGCCAAGGACATGATCAGGGCTATGGCTACACCTTC
D gene: .; clone size: .; V gene: TRBV7-8; J gene: TRBJ2-3; CDR3 protein: CASSHGEGSGDTQYF; CDR3 DNA: TGTGCCAGCAGCCACGGGGAGGGCTCAGGGGATACCCAGTATTTT
D gene: TRBD2; clone size: .; V gene: TRBV20-1; J gene: TRBJ2-3; CDR3 protein: CSAWGGSSYDTQYF; CDR3 DNA: TGCAGTGCCTGGGGGGGGAGCTCCTACGATACGCAGTATTTT
D gene: .; clone size: .; V gene: TRBV5-1; J gene: TRBJ1-4; CDR3 protein: CATRGGTVETLFF; CDR3 DNA: TGTGCCACCAGAGGTGGGACCGTAGAGACACTGTTTTTT
D gene: .; clone size: .; V gene: TRBV4-2; J gene: TRBJ2-5; CDR3 protein: CASSQDPSRQETQYF; CDR3 DNA: TGTGCCAGCAGCCAGGACCCCTCCAGGCAAGAGACCCAGTACTTC
D gene: .; clone size: .; V gene: TRBV7-6; J gene: TRBJ1-1; CDR3 protein: CASSLTGGESEGFF; CDR3 DNA: TGTGCCAGCAGCTTAACCGGGGGTGAATCTGAAGGTTTCTTT
D gene: TRBD2; clone size: .; V gene: TRBV6-1; J gene: TRBJ2-3; CDR3 protein: CASTPAGRGTDTQYF; CDR3 DNA: TGTGCCAGCACCCCAGCGGGGAGGGGCACAGATACGCAGTATTTT
D gene: .; clone size: .; V gene: TRBV7-2; J gene: TRBJ2-1; CDR3 protein: CASSKEARGYQQFF; CDR3 DNA: TGTGCCAGCAGCAAAGAGGCAAGGGGATATCAGCAGTTCTTC
D gene: TRBD2; clone size: .; V gene: TRBV2; J gene: TRBJ2-3; CDR3 protein: CASSADAGGKDPHYF; CDR3 DNA: TGTGCCAGCAGTGCGGACGCGGGGGGGAAAGATCCGCATTATTTT
D gene: .; clone size: .; V gene: TRBV7-8; J gene: TRBJ2-7; CDR3 protein: CASSLDVSSNYQHF; CDR3 DNA: TGTGCCAGCAGCTTAGACGTGTCGTCTAACTATCAGCACTTC
D gene: .; clone size: few; V gene: TRBV29-1; J gene: TRBJ1-4; CDR3 protein: CSACVDRAGGNCFF; CDR3 DNA: .